These 30 T cell receptor beta chains were sequenced from one sample in a study of blood T cell repertoires in COVID-19. Repertoires were generated with immunoSEQ multiplex PCR, while TCRdb's copy carries only in-frame clones and drops some. The sample yields over 300,000 clones, around 91% seen once. Sequencing input: peripheral blood. These receptors all stem from a man younger than 30 with active or convalescent COVID-19.

The chain employs TRBV5-5 and TRBJ2-3; 9 bases map to TRBD1. Losses at the gene ends were 4 bases for V and 1 base for J; bases not matched to a gene: 1. The CDR3 is made up of 14 amino acids. Germline loops: CDR1 SGHKS, CDR2 YYEKEE (reference sequence). The CDR3 nucleotides are TGTGCCAGCAGCCGGACAGGGGGCACAGATACGCAGTATTTT. Translation: CASSRTGGTDTQYF.

The chain links TRBV30 to TRBJ2-6; no definite D call. The CDR3 sequence is 17 residues long. The germline V gene has CDR1 GTSNPN and CDR2 SVGIG (reference sequence). CDR3 protein: CAFDWSKWYSGANVLTF. The CDR3 bases are TGTGCTTTCGACTGGAGTAAATGGTACTCTGGGGCCAACGTCCTGACTTTC.

The chain employs TRBV28 and TRBJ1-1, with D possibly TRBD1 on 5 matching bases. From germline, CDR1 is MDHEN and CDR2 SYDVKM. CDR3 length: 14 residues. The V end lost 3 bases, the J end lost 6 bases, and 14 bases lay between the germline ends. The CDR3 sequence: CASSFSAGRAEAFF. DNA of the CDR3: TGTGCCAGCAGTTTTTCGGCAGGGAGGGCTGAAGCTTTCTTT.

The chain is built from TRBV27 and TRBJ1-6; 8 nucleotides align to TRBD1. This CDR3 has 15 amino acids. The ends lost 2 bases at V and 11 bases at J; junction bases unmatched: 8. CDR1 and CDR2 (germline): MNHEY, SMNVEV (reference sequence). The CDR3: CASSLQTGVNTPLHF. In DNA, the CDR3 is TGTGCCAGCAGTTTACAGACAGGGGTCAATACACCCCTCCACTTT.

This clone was detected once. Distinct nucleotide sequences in the sample also encode this CDR3. This chain connects TRBV19 to TRBJ1-1; no clear D gene. Trimming left V 7 bases short and J 2 bases short, with 5 bases between. The CDR3 is made up of 11 amino acids. The germline gives CDR1 LNHDA, CDR2 SQIVND (reference sequence). The CDR3 sequence is CASIRNTEAFF. Here the CDR3 DNA reads TGTGCCAGTATCAGAAACACTGAAGCTTTCTTT.

This sequence joins TRBV9 and TRBJ1-2; TRBD1 matches at 7 bases. CDR3 length: 13 residues. V dropped 3 bases and J dropped 2; count of bases not matched to a gene: 1. Germline values: CDR1 SGDLS, CDR2 YYNGEE. The CDR3 coding sequence is TGTGCCAGCAGCGAACAGGGGAACTATGGCTACACCTTC. Translation: CASSEQGNYGYTF.

The chain is built from TRBV15 and TRBJ1-2, with 8 bases fitting TRBD1. CDR3 length: 15 residues. The germline gives CDR1 LNHNV, CDR2 YYDKDF (reference sequence). Trimming cost V 3 bases and J 4 bases; bases outside gene matches: 7. As DNA, the CDR3 is TGTGCCACCAGCAGTCCGGGGACAGGCGTCTATGGCTACACCTTC. Its translation: CATSSPGTGVYGYTF.

This rearrangement joins TRBV3-1 (or the pseudogene TRBV3-2) to TRBJ1-1; 7 bases map to TRBD1. The CDR3 is 15 residues long. Germline V gives CDR1 LGHDT, CDR2 YNNKEL (reference sequence). Trimming at V came to 5 bases and at J to 5 bases, leaving 11 bases not matched to a gene. CDR3 in DNA: TGTGCCAGCAGCTCGTCACGACAGGGCCGGACTGAAGCTTTCTTT. Its translation is CASSSSRQGRTEAFF.

The chain employs TRBV4-2 and TRBJ1-1; TRBD1 aligns across 7 bases. The CDR3 has 16 residues. Trimming at V came to 4 bases and at J to 3 bases, leaving 11 bases not matched to a gene. From germline, CDR1 is LGHNA and CDR2 YNFKEQ. CDR3 loop: CASSPNRQGMYTEAFF. CDR3 nucleotides: TGTGCCAGCAGCCCTAACCGACAGGGTATGTACACTGAAGCTTTCTTT.

The chain employs TRBV19 and TRBJ2-3; D remains unclear. This CDR3 is 15 amino acids long. Per germline, CDR1 LNHDA and CDR2 SQIVND (reference sequence). The ends were cut back, 3 bases at V and 4 bases at J, with 14 bases in the middle. CDR3 in DNA: TGTGCCAGTAGTATGTTAACGGGTATACCAGATACGCAGTATTTT. Encoded protein: CASSMLTGIPDTQYF.

This clone showed up just once. DNA for the CDR3: TGCAGCGTTGAAGGTGGTCTAGCGGGCACAGATACGCAGTATTTT. It codes for CSVEGGLAGTDTQYF. The rearrangement joins TRBV29-1 to TRBJ2-3, with 7 nucleotides matching TRBD2. Germline values: CDR1 SQVTM, CDR2 ANQGSEA. V shed 1 base and J 1 base; nucleotides not matched to a gene: 5. This CDR3 has 15 residues.

V and J are TRBV13 and TRBJ2-4; 10 bases agree with TRBD1. V trimming: 0 bases; J trimming: 0 bases; junction bases outside the gene matches: 5. This CDR3 is 18 amino acids long. Germline V gene lookup returns CDR1 PRHDT and CDR2 FYEKMQ (reference sequence). CDR3 coding DNA: TGTGCCAGCAGCTTAGGGGGACAGGGGCTCCTAGCCAAAAACATTCAGTACTTC. Amino acid sequence: CASSLGGQGLLAKNIQYF. Full variable domain (missing parts from reference TRBV13 and TRBJ2-4): AAGVIQSPRHLIKEKRETATLKCYPIPRHDTVYWYQQGPGQDPQFLISFYEKMQSDKGSIPDRFSAQQFSDYHSELNMSSLELGDSALYFCASSLGGQGLLAKNIQYFGAGTRLSVL.

The rearrangement links TRBV2 to TRBJ2-1; the match to TRBD1 covers 10 bases. V was pared by 5 bases and J by 11 bases, with 9 bases of the junction left unmatched. The CDR3 has 14 amino acids. Germline loops: CDR1 SNHLY, CDR2 FYNNEI. This CDR3 is CASSNRDRGRKQFF. CDR3 in DNA: TGTGCCAGCAGTAACCGGGACAGGGGTCGAAAGCAGTTCTTC.

This chain joins TRBV5-6 and TRBJ2-1; D is unclear. V dropped 0 bases and J dropped 6 bases, with 7 bases sitting between them. Per germline, CDR1 SGHDT and CDR2 YYEEEE. CDR3 length: 13 amino acids. CDR3 amino acids: CASSLGRRNEQFF. The CDR3 region has the DNA TGTGCCAGCAGCTTGGGCAGGCGCAATGAGCAGTTCTTC.

This clone appeared once. An end of the junction does not agree with germline; a read error may underlie this. The V call is TRBV27, the J call TRBJ2-6; D might be TRBD1 (5 bases). This CDR3 contains 16 residues. The germline V gene has CDR1 MNHEY and CDR2 SMNVEV (reference sequence). The CDR3 DNA follows: TGTGCCACCCATGACGGTGCCCTCTCTGGGGCCAACGTGCTGACTTTC. Its translation is CATHDGALSGANVLTF.

V gene TRBV5-1 combines with J gene TRBJ1-1; 9 bases are shared with TRBD1. CDR1 and CDR2 (germline): SGHRS, YFSETQ. V lost 3 bases to trimming and J lost 1 base; unmatched junction nucleotides: 4. This CDR3 is built from 15 residues. CDR3 coding DNA: TGCGCCAGCAGCTGGACGGGACAGGGGAACACTGAAGCTTTCTTT. It is translated as CASSWTGQGNTEAFF.

The chain links TRBV5-1 to TRBJ2-2; 9 nucleotides line up with TRBD2. Looked up from germline, CDR1 is SGHRS and CDR2 is YFSETQ. CDR3 size: 17 residues. V gave up 0 bases and J gave up 5 bases; unmatched junction bases: 8. CDR3 protein: CASSLGASGDETGELFF. The CDR3, as DNA: TGCGCCAGCAGCTTGGGGGCTAGCGGGGACGAGACCGGGGAGCTGTTTTTT.

The V call is TRBV3-1 (or the pseudogene TRBV3-2), the J call TRBJ2-3, with D hard to call. Germline assignment: CDR1 LGHDT and CDR2 YNNKEL (reference sequence). The CDR3 runs to 17 residues. The V gene lost 2 bases and the J gene lost 3 bases, with 18 bases spanning the gap. The CDR3 is CASSQSVRLGFTDTQYF. CDR3 nucleotide sequence: TGTGCCAGCAGCCAAAGTGTGAGGCTTGGTTTTACAGATACGCAGTATTTT.

This clone occurred once. The chain joins TRBV4-1 to TRBJ1-4; the D gene is possibly TRBD1 (5 bases). The CDR3 contains 15 residues. V was trimmed by 5 bases and J by 4 bases, leaving 14 bases between them. The germline CDR1 and CDR2 sequences are MGHRA and YSYEKL. Written as DNA, the CDR3 is TGCGCCAGCAGCGTCCTCGGAGGGGTTAATGAAAAACTGTTTTTT. Protein: CASSVLGGVNEKLFF.

The chain uses TRBV28 and TRBJ1-1; 9 nucleotides align to TRBD1. The CDR3 is 16 residues long. The junction had 11 bases not matched to a gene; V was cut back by 7 bases and J by 2 bases. Germline CDR1 MDHEN, CDR2 SYDVKM. CDR3 in DNA: TGTGCCAGCATCGCGCCCTCGGGACAGGGCAACACTGAAGCTTTCTTT. Translated, it gives CASIAPSGQGNTEAFF.

The chain couples TRBV5-5 to TRBJ2-7; 8 bases match TRBD2. After removal of 2 bases from V and 0 bases from J, the junction contained 16 bases not matched to a gene. CDR1 and CDR2 (germline): SGHKS, YYEKEE (reference sequence). The length of the CDR3 is 19 residues. The CDR3 region is CASSFNGLAGHPYSYEQYF. CDR3 DNA sequence: TGTGCCAGCAGCTTCAATGGCCTAGCGGGTCATCCTTACTCCTACGAGCAGTACTTC.

In DNA, the CDR3 is TGTGCCAGCAGTTCCGGCGGCGGGATCCAAGAGACCCAGTACTTC. Translation gives CASSSGGGIQETQYF. This chain joins TRBV6-5 and TRBJ2-5; the D gene is possibly TRBD2 (6 bases). Trimming took 4 bases from V and 1 from J, leaving 13 bases between them. The CDR3 spans 15 residues. CDR1 is MNHEY, CDR2 SVGAGI, per germline.

This clone occurred a few times. The rearrangement joins TRBV7-3 to TRBJ1-6, with TRBD1 as a possible D gene (6 bases). This CDR3 has 15 amino acids. The V and J ends lost 2 bases and 8 bases respectively, with 13 bases between them. Germline V gene data show CDR1 as SGHTA and CDR2 as FQGTGA. CDR3 loop: CASSLEDSKDSPLHF. DNA for the CDR3: TGTGCCAGCAGCTTAGAGGACAGCAAAGATTCACCCCTCCACTTT.

This clone was observed once. The J gene is TRBJ2-7, the V gene TRBV2; 8 nucleotides line up with TRBD1. The trim removed 5 bases at V and 3 bases at J, leaving 3 bases unmatched. Looked up from germline, CDR1 is SNHLY and CDR2 is FYNNEI. The CDR3 spans 13 residues. The CDR3 here is CASSRDRYYEQYF. Written as DNA, the CDR3 is TGTGCCAGCAGTCGGGACAGGTACTACGAGCAGTACTTC. The whole variable domain, remainder taken from reference TRBV2 and TRBJ2-7, is EPEVTQTPSHQVTQMGQEVILRCVPISNHLYFYWYRQILGQKVEFLVSFYNNEISEKSEIFDDQFSVERPDGSNFTLKIRSTKLEDSAMYFCASSRDRYYEQYFGPGTRLTVT.

The CDR3 region is CASSDRTNTEAFF. CDR3 bases: TGTGCCAGCAGTGACAGAACAAACACTGAAGCTTTCTTT. This chain connects TRBV6-2 or TRBV6-3 to TRBJ1-1, with D perhaps matching TRBD1 (5 bases). The CDR3 totals 13 residues. Trimming removed 5 bases from V and 2 bases from J, with 9 bases in between. Germline V gene data show CDR1 as MNHEY and CDR2 as SVGEGT.

This CDR3 is CASSLNPAGYNEQFF. As DNA, the CDR3 is TGTGCCAGCAGCTTAAATCCAGCGGGGTACAATGAGCAGTTCTTC. The J gene is TRBJ2-1, the V gene TRBV7-3, with 7 bases that match TRBD2. V was pared by 1 base and J by 4 bases, with 4 bases of the junction left unmatched. From germline, CDR1 is SGHTA and CDR2 FQGTGA. This CDR3 is 15 amino acids long. Complete variable domain (other parts from reference TRBV7-3 and TRBJ2-1): GAGVSQTPSNKVTEKGKYVELRCDPISGHTALYWYRQSLGQGPEFLIYFQGTGAADDSGLPNDRFFAVRPEGSVSTLKIQRTERGDSAVYLCASSLNPAGYNEQFFGPGTRLTVL.

The J gene is TRBJ2-5, the V gene TRBV11-1; 7 nucleotides match TRBD2. The CDR3 extends over 15 amino acids. Trimming cost V 5 bases and J 4 bases; bases outside gene matches: 10. In germline, CDR1 is SGHAT, CDR2 FQDESV (reference sequence). CDR3 coding DNA: TGTGCCAGCAGCCCCCGACTAGCAGACGTAGAGACCCAGTACTTC. Protein: CASSPRLADVETQYF.

The V and J genes are TRBV3-1 (or the pseudogene TRBV3-2) and TRBJ2-7, with 8 bases matching TRBD1. V was clipped by 1 base and J by 3 bases; unmatched bases: 8. Germline V gene data show CDR1 as LGHDT and CDR2 as YNNKEL (reference sequence). This CDR3 region has 16 residues. The CDR3: CASSQARRGPFYEQYF. CDR3 nucleotides: TGTGCCAGCAGCCAAGCTCGCAGGGGGCCCTTCTACGAGCAGTACTTC.

This clone has a handful of counts. Other DNA sequences in this sample translate to the same CDR3. This chain joins TRBV28 and TRBJ2-7, with 9 bases lining up with TRBD1. J lost 2 bases, V lost 5 bases, and 4 bases had no gene match. The CDR3 runs to 14 residues. CDR1 and CDR2 (germline): MDHEN, SYDVKM. CDR3: CASSQTGGAYEQYF. Here the CDR3 DNA reads TGTGCCAGCAGTCAGACAGGGGGGGCCTACGAGCAGTACTTC.

A single count supports this clone. The chain is built from TRBV6-6 and TRBJ1-1; no reliable D call. Per the germline V gene, CDR1 is MNHNY and CDR2 is SVGAGI (reference sequence). This CDR3 is built from 12 residues. V gave up 7 bases and J gave up 7 bases, with 13 bases separating them. As DNA, the CDR3 is TGTGCCAGCATGAAGGCGGGCAGTGAAGCTTTCTTT. Translating it yields CASMKAGSEAFF.